One T cell receptor (beta chain) is described in this entry. This entry is derived from a study of Ad26.COV2.S vaccination and SARS-CoV-2 variants. Germline CDR1 reads SGHNT; CDR2 reads YYREEE (reference sequence). The CDR3 covers 14 residues. V lost 9 bases, J lost 0 bases, and 14 bases lay in between. The sample's treatment: over 15 received Ad26.COV2.S at low or high dose, single or two shots; several received placebo; per-sample allocation not given. All samples were drawn on day 63, counting from the first vaccine or placebo injection. The repertoire was sequenced with immunoSEQ multiplex PCR; TCRdb's copy has only in-frame clones and lacks some. The table includes approximately 280,000 clones, about 87% detected once.

Sequenced material: peripheral blood, taken in a trial of Ad26.COV2.S vaccine versus placebo. The V call is TRBV5-4, the J call TRBJ2-3; TRBD1 might be the D (6 bases). The TCR sequence derives from a person between 18 and 59 years old who received the Ad26.COV2.S COVID-19 vaccine or a placebo. The DNA of the CDR3 is TGTGCCACCCGCAGGACAGTTAGCACAGATACGCAGTATTTT. The encoded protein is CATRRTVSTDTQYF. Together with reference TRBV5-4 and TRBJ2-3, the CDR3 gives the full variable domain: ETGVTQSPTHLIKTRGQQVTLRCSSQSGHNTVSWYQQALGQGPQFIFQYYREEENGRGNFPPRFSGLQFPNYSSELNVNALELDDSALYLCATRRTVSTDTQYFGPGTRLTVL.